The 17 T cell receptor beta chains given below trace back to one sample, sequenced in a study of somatic mutations in cytotoxic T cells in rheumatoid arthritis. Sequenced by immunoSEQ multiplex PCR; TCRdb stores in-frame clones only, minus some. The profile shows approximately 20,000 clones, around four fifths of them singletons. Sequencing was performed on CD8+ T cells sorted from blood. The origin of the receptors is a young man with rheumatoid arthritis.

This clone was seen only a few times. The chain links TRBV7-9 to TRBJ1-1; perhaps TRBD1 as D (5 bases). Germline CDR1 is SEHNR and CDR2 is FQNEAQ (reference sequence). This CDR3 contains 15 residues. V was pared by 5 bases and J by 0 bases, with 13 bases between. CDR3 in DNA: TGTGCCAGCAGCGGGCAACAGGTCATGAACACTGAAGCTTTCTTT. Amino acids: CASSGQQVMNTEAFF.

This chain uses TRBV6-4 with TRBJ2-2; 11 bases match TRBD2. Unmatched junction bases numbered 1, after V lost 5 bases and J lost 5 bases. This CDR3 contains 14 residues. Looked up from germline, CDR1 is MRHNA and CDR2 is SNTAGT. DNA for the CDR3: TGTGCCAGCAGTCCTAGCGGGGGGACCGGGGAGCTGTTTTTT. As protein: CASSPSGGTGELFF.

The chain employs TRBV9 and TRBJ2-7; 8 nucleotides align to TRBD1. V shed 4 bases, J shed 1 base, and the junction held 4 bases outside the gene matches. The germline CDR1 and CDR2 sequences are SGDLS and YYNGEE. The CDR3 is 14 amino acids. The CDR3 loop is CASSQTGDSYEQYF. In DNA form, the CDR3 reads TGTGCCAGCAGCCAGACAGGGGATTCCTACGAGCAGTACTTC.

The rearrangement uses TRBV7-9 and TRBJ1-1; D remains unclear. CDR3 size: 14 residues. Germline V gives CDR1 SEHNR, CDR2 FQNEAQ (reference sequence). The V and J ends lost 4 bases and 4 bases respectively, with 13 bases between them. CDR3 sequence reads: CASSSPTTATEAFF. As DNA, the CDR3 is TGTGCCAGCAGCTCCCCCACAACGGCCACTGAAGCTTTCTTT.

The chain couples TRBV19 to TRBJ2-7; D not certain. There are 13 residues in the CDR3. Trimming left V 2 bases short and J 0 bases short, with 5 bases between. The germline gives CDR1 LNHDA, CDR2 SQIVND (reference sequence). The CDR3 region is CASSITASYEQYF. CDR3 nucleotides: TGTGCCAGTAGTATAACAGCCTCCTACGAGCAGTACTTC.

The chain recombines TRBV7-6 with TRBJ2-4; D gene unclear. Trimming left V 4 bases short and J 0 bases short, with 13 bases between. The germline CDR1 and CDR2 sequences are SGHVS and FNYEAQ. This CDR3 contains 16 residues. The CDR3 reads CASSSSFGLAKNIQYF. CDR3 DNA: TGTGCCAGCAGCTCATCTTTCGGTCTAGCCAAAAACATTCAGTACTTC.

The chain couples TRBV19 to TRBJ1-4, with 9 bases lining up with TRBD1. Trimming cost V 4 bases and J 8 bases; bases outside gene matches: 8. CDR1 is LNHDA and CDR2 is SQIVND in the germline V gene (reference sequence). The CDR3 spans 15 residues. For the CDR3, the DNA is TGTGCCAGTAGTAGCACCGGGACAGGGCAAGAAAAACTGTTTTTT. This gives the protein CASSSTGTGQEKLFF. The full variable domain, completed using reference TRBV19 and TRBJ1-4, is DGGITQSPKYLFRKEGQNVTLSCEQNLNHDAMYWYRQDPGQGLRLIYYSQIVNDFQKGDIAEGYSVSREKKESFPLTVTSAQKNPTAFYLCASSSTGTGQEKLFFGSGTQLSVL.

CDR3 sequence: CASSHVRTDFYSNQPQHF. CDR3 DNA: TGCGCCAGCAGCCACGTACGGACAGACTTCTATAGCAATCAGCCCCAGCATTTT. The chain uses TRBV4-1 and TRBJ1-5; D perhaps matches TRBD1 (6 bases). The CDR3 is made up of 18 amino acids. Germline V gene lookup returns CDR1 MGHRA and CDR2 YSYEKL. Between the trimmed V and J ends, which lost 3 bases and 0 bases, there was a span of 18 bases.

The J gene is TRBJ2-3, the V gene TRBV15, with 9 bases that match TRBD2. The germline CDR1 and CDR2 sequences are LNHNV and YYDKDF (reference sequence). The CDR3 spans 17 residues. J was trimmed by 1 base and V by 0 bases; bases with no gene match: 5. DNA for the CDR3: TGTGCCACCAGCAGAGATCTTGCTAGCGGGGGCACAGATACGCAGTATTTT. Translating gives CATSRDLASGGTDTQYF.

The CDR3 sequence is CASSFSQGSVFQPQHF. DNA for the CDR3: TGTGCCAGCAGCTTTTCACAGGGGTCGGTTTTTCAGCCCCAGCATTTT. The chain combines TRBV11-2 with TRBJ1-5; 7 bases fit TRBD1. V gave up 3 bases and J gave up 6 bases; unmatched junction bases: 11. The germline CDR1 and CDR2 sequences are SGHAT and FQNNGV. The CDR3 loop spans 16 amino acids.

This chain connects TRBV4-1 to TRBJ1-1, with a possible D match to TRBD1 (5 bases). V lost 4 bases and J 6 bases, leaving 9 bases between the germline ends. The CDR3 is 12 amino acids. Germline V gene data show CDR1 as MGHRA and CDR2 as YSYEKL. CDR3 residues: CASSLGVAEAFF. CDR3 DNA sequence: TGCGCCAGCAGCCTAGGGGTCGCTGAAGCTTTCTTT.

This chain's CDR3 is CATSRETGGLDYGYTF. The CDR3 nucleotides are TGTGCCACCAGCAGAGAGACAGGGGGCTTGGACTATGGCTACACCTTC. The V call is TRBV15, the J call TRBJ1-2, with 10 bases matching TRBD1. CDR3 size: 16 residues. J lost 3 bases, V lost 0 bases, and 4 bases had no gene match. Germline CDR1 is LNHNV and CDR2 is YYDKDF (reference sequence).

V and J are TRBV6-1 and TRBJ1-5; D is ambiguous. Germline V gene lookup returns CDR1 MNHNS and CDR2 SASEGT. Trimming shortened V by 0 bases and J by 2 bases, and 5 bases separated the two germline ends. The length of the CDR3 is 14 residues. CDR3 residues: CASSEAVGNQPQHF. Written as DNA, the CDR3 is TGTGCCAGCAGTGAAGCGGTTGGCAATCAGCCCCAGCATTTT.

The rearrangement joins TRBV10-2 to TRBJ1-2; D not certain. Germline V gene lookup returns CDR1 WSHSY and CDR2 SAAADI. Trimming took off 3 bases at V and 6 bases at J, with 8 bases between the two ends. The CDR3 runs 12 residues. As DNA, the CDR3 is TGCGCCAGCAGTGAAAACGTTGATGGCTACACCTTC. This encodes CASSENVDGYTF.

J is TRBJ1-2 and V is TRBV5-1; 7 positions match TRBD1. V lost 3 bases, J lost 3 bases, and 2 bases stayed unmatched. Germline loops: CDR1 SGHRS, CDR2 YFSETQ. The CDR3 loop spans 13 amino acids. CDR3 in amino acids: CASSSGQDYGYTF. Written as DNA, the CDR3 is TGCGCCAGCAGCTCTGGACAGGACTATGGCTACACCTTC.

This chain uses TRBV19 with TRBJ2-3; TRBD2 matches at 8 bases. CDR1 LNHDA and CDR2 SQIVND come from the germline V gene (reference sequence). The trim removed 4 bases at V and 10 bases at J, leaving 10 bases unmatched. This CDR3 contains 14 residues. This chain's CDR3 is CASSNRGGFAAQYF. As DNA, the CDR3 is TGTGCCAGTAGTAACCGGGGGGGGTTCGCGGCGCAGTATTTT.

J is TRBJ1-2 and V is TRBV13, with TRBD1 matching 8 bases. The CDR3 loop spans 14 amino acids. Germline V gene data show CDR1 as PRHDT and CDR2 as FYEKMQ (reference sequence). Trimming removed 1 base from V and 6 bases from J; junction bases left unmatched: 4. This chain's CDR3 is CASSLVGQGNGYTF. CDR3 in DNA: TGTGCCAGCAGCTTAGTTGGACAGGGTAATGGCTACACCTTC.